A selection of T cell receptor beta chains follows, all from one sample in a study of T-cell reconstitution after alpha-beta-depleted transplantation in children. A single record per CDR3 protein comes from TCRdb applying MiXCR to the PCR reads. The data hold tens of thousands of distinct CDR3 sequences, with 15% to 20% observed a single time. The sample in question was PBMCs, mostly from graft donor cells, obtained 360 days after TCRalphabeta/CD19-depleted stem cell transplant. The receptors stem from a male patient between 2 and 15 years old who had a stem cell transplant for acute lymphoblastic leukemia, so the T cells may come from the graft donor. The CDR3 runs from the conserved cysteine through the conserved F or W. Each record gives: V gene, D gene, clone size, J gene, CDR3 protein, CDR3 DNA. D genes are given only for firm matches. Not every row has a clone size; where given, it reads once, few, many or a size class.

>TRBV29-1|.|.|TRBJ2-6
CSVEHRAYPFSGANVLTF
TGCAGCGTTGAACACAGGGCTTACCCTTTCTCTGGGGCCAACGTCCTGACTTTC
>TRBV7-9|.|many|TRBJ1-1
CASSLAREVNTEAFF
TGTGCCAGCAGCTTAGCCAGAGAAGTGAACACTGAAGCTTTCTTT
>TRBV5-1|.|few|TRBJ2-2
CASSLGQGPTSWPTGELFF
TGCGCCAGCAGCTTGGGACAGGGACCGACTAGCTGGCCCACCGGGGAGCTGTTTTTT
>TRBV20-1|.|few|TRBJ2-3
CSARVRTDTQYF
TGCAGTGCTAGAGTTCGCACAGATACGCAGTATTTT
>TRBV4-1|TRBD1|few|TRBJ2-5
CASSQDRTGTGRETQYF
TGCGCCAGCAGCCAAGATCGGACAGGGACGGGGCGAGAGACCCAGTACTTC
>TRBV6-6|.|.|TRBJ2-2
CASSYMDTGELFF
TGTGCCAGCAGTTACATGGATACCGGGGAGCTGTTTTTT
>TRBV7-9|.|many|TRBJ2-5
CASGPQGSETQYF
TGTGCCAGCGGACCTCAGGGCTCAGAGACCCAGTACTTC
>TRBV5-5|TRBD1|few|TRBJ2-4
CASSLSGTSGQGLF
TGTGCCAGCAGCTTGTCGGGGACTTCGGGACAGGGACTTTTC
>TRBV29-1|.|many|TRBJ1-2
CSVEDRGPGIRAYGYTF
TGCAGCGTTGAAGATCGGGGCCCGGGGATAAGGGCCTATGGCTACACCTTC
>TRBV10-3|.|.|TRBJ2-1
CASSSSSYNEQFF
TGTGCCAGCTCTTCTAGCTCCTACAATGAGCAGTTCTTC
>TRBV24-1|.|few|TRBJ2-6
CATSGQISSGANVLTF
TGTGCCACCAGTGGACAGATCAGCTCTGGGGCCAACGTCCTGACTTTC
>TRBV6-5|TRBD1|many|TRBJ2-7
CASSRRQGYYEQYF
TGTGCCAGCAGTAGACGACAGGGCTACTACGAGCAGTACTTC
>TRBV4-1|.|.|TRBJ2-7
CASSQVRTERAHEQYF
TGCGCCAGCAGCCAAGTCCGGACAGAGAGAGCCCACGAGCAGTACTTC
>TRBV5-4|.|.|TRBJ2-7
CASSWEGDRSSEQYF
TGTGCCAGCAGCTGGGAGGGGGACAGGTCCAGCGAGCAGTACTTC
>TRBV3-1|TRBD1|.|TRBJ2-5
CAANRGQETQYF
TGTGCCGCAAACAGGGGCCAAGAGACCCAGTACTTC
>TRBV7-9|.|.|TRBJ2-1
CASSLARVYNEQFF
TGTGCCAGCAGCTTGGCGCGGGTCTACAATGAGCAGTTCTTC
>TRBV5-6|.|many|TRBJ1-2
CASSLGHRVSGYTF
TGTGCCAGCAGCTTGGGCCACAGGGTTTCTGGCTACACCTTC
>TRBV19|TRBD1|.|TRBJ2-3
CASSRRTGSDDTQYF
TGTGCCAGTAGTCGAAGGACAGGGTCTGACGATACGCAGTATTTT
>TRBV20-1|.|.|TRBJ2-3
CSARRFTDTQYF
TGCAGTGCTAGACGCTTCACAGATACGCAGTATTTT
>TRBV25-1|TRBD1|few|TRBJ2-7
CANIIGTGTYEQYF
TGTGCCAATATAATCGGGACAGGGACCTACGAGCAGTACTTC
>TRBV6-5|.|.|TRBJ2-6
CASSHTRSGANVLTF
TGTGCCAGCAGTCACACACGCTCTGGGGCCAACGTCCTGACTTTC
>TRBV12-3/TRBV12-4|.|.|TRBJ1-2
CASRRTVGYGYTF
TGTGCCAGCAGGCGGACAGTTGGTTATGGCTACACCTTC